This T cell receptor (beta chain) was profiled in a study of preoperative IRX-2 immunotherapy in early breast cancer. This CDR3 is 15 amino acids long. The V and J ends lost 6 bases and 9 bases, in that order; junction bases with no gene match: 15. Germline V CDR1 and CDR2: SQVTM, ANQGSEA. TCRdb's table, derived via immunoSEQ multiplex PCR, lists solely in-frame clones and lacks some. The table records 32,000 or so clones, around four fifths of them present only once. Treatment specified: preoperative locoregional IRX-2 cytokine immunotherapy. Patients received preoperative, locoregional IRX-2 cytokine immunotherapy in a phase Ib study.

The input for sequencing was lymph node tissue, taken from a patient treated with IRX-2 immunotherapy. This TCR was recovered from a human donor with breast cancer. The chain links TRBV29-1 to TRBJ2-1; TRBD2 matches at 9 bases. CDR3 sequence reads: CSVGISGSPLGEQFF. The CDR3 region has the DNA TGCAGCGTGGGGATTAGCGGGAGCCCTTTGGGTGAGCAGTTCTTC.